This T cell receptor (beta chain) was profiled in a study of blood T cell repertoires in COVID-19. Overall study: The samples span acute and convalescent COVID-19 from the United States, Italy and Spain.

Source study methods: Amplified reference gene primers provided the basis for estimating nucleated cell counts. Produced via immunoSEQ multiplex PCR; TCRdb's table is partial and in-frame only. The V and J calls and clone size come from that table; D and trimming were worked out from the DNA. The sample lists some 330,000 clones; just over 85% were seen once. Cohort placement rested on clinical history that participants reported themselves. For recovered donors of Cohort 3, there were two negative PCRs, clearance, or symptom resolution. This TCR was sampled from a man aged 30-40 years who had recovered from COVID-19. Sequencing was carried out using PBMCs or T cells enriched from blood (not recorded which).

This chain's CDR3 is CASSRRGPNTEAFF. The CDR3 DNA reads as TGTGCCAGCAGCCGCAGGGGCCCGAACACTGAAGCTTTCTTT. The V gene is TRBV7-9, the J gene TRBJ1-1, with TRBD1 as a possible D gene (6 bases). The germline V gene encodes CDR1 SEHNR and CDR2 FQNEAQ (reference sequence). The CDR3 loop spans 14 amino acids. V was trimmed by 5 bases and J by 1 base, leaving 11 bases between them.